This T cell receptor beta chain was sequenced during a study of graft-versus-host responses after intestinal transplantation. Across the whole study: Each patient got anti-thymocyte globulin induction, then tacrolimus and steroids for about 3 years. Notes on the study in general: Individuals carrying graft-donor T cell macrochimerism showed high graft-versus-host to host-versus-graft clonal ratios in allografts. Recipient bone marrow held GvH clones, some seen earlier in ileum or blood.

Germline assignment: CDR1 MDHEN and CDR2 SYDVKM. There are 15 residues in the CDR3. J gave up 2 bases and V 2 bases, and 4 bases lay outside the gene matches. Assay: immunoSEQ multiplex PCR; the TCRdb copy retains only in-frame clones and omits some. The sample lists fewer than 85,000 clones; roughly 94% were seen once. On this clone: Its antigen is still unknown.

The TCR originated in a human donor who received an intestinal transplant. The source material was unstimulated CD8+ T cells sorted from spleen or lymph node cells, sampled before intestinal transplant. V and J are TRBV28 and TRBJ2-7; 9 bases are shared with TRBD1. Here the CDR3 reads CASSLGDRATYEQYF. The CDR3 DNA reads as TGTGCCAGCAGTTTAGGGGACAGGGCAACCTACGAGCAGTACTTC.